This T cell receptor (beta chain) was sequenced during a study of shared clonotypes between healthy human individuals. Per the germline V gene, CDR1 is SGHRS and CDR2 is YFSETQ. V trimming: 4 bases; J trimming: 2 bases; junction bases outside the gene matches: 7. This CDR3 is built from 16 residues. The run depth of the assay was deep. The unsorted PBMC sample used ten immunoSEQ deep assay plates. Original analysis: ImmunoSEQ sequences covered only the junction and lacked quality scores; filtering therefore differed. Measured with immunoSEQ multiplex PCR; TCRdb has only the in-frame clones, and not every one. The DNA was the basis for D and trimming; V, J and clone size are from that table. The repertoire includes roughly 490,000 clones, around three quarters of them detected once, and approximately 12% sits in the top ten. It was approximately 100 million PBMCs that unsorted samples used for genomic DNA.

The V gene is TRBV5-1, the J gene TRBJ2-1, with TRBD1 matching over 9 bases. The sequenced sample was PBMCs. This clonotype originated in a woman aged 40 to 50 in good health. Some clones in this sample may be carry-over from other donors' samples. The CDR3 protein is CASSPGDRGAYNEQFF. The CDR3 nucleotides are TGCGCCAGCAGCCCTGGCGACAGGGGGGCCTACAATGAGCAGTTCTTC.